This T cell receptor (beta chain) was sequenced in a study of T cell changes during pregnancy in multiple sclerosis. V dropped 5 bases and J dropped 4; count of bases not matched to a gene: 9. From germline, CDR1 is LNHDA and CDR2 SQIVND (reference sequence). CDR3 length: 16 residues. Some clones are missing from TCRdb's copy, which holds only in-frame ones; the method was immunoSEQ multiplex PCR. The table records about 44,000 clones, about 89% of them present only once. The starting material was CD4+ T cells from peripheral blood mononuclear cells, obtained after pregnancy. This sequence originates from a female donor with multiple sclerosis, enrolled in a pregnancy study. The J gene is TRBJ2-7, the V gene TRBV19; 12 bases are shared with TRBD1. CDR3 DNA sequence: TGTGCCAGTAGTGAGACCGGGACAGGGGGCGGTTACGAGCAGTACTTC. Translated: CASSETGTGGGYEQYF.